This T cell receptor (beta chain) originates from a study of T cell changes during pregnancy in multiple sclerosis. The CDR3 has 16 residues. The V and J ends lost 6 bases and 1 base respectively, with 13 bases between them. CDR1 and CDR2 from the germline V gene are MNHEY and SMNVEV (reference sequence). Assay used: immunoSEQ multiplex PCR; TCRdb lists only in-frame clones, some missing. The sample yields 27,000 or so clones, about 88% seen once. The TCR sequence derives from a female donor with multiple sclerosis, enrolled in a pregnancy study. The material sequenced was CD8+ T cells from peripheral blood mononuclear cells, taken in the second trimester of pregnancy. This chain uses TRBV27 with TRBJ1-6, with D possibly being TRBD1 (5 bases). Here the CDR3 reads CASSLGAGSYNSPLHF. Here the CDR3 DNA reads TGTGCCAGCAGCCTGGGTGCAGGGTCCTATAATTCACCCCTCCACTTT.